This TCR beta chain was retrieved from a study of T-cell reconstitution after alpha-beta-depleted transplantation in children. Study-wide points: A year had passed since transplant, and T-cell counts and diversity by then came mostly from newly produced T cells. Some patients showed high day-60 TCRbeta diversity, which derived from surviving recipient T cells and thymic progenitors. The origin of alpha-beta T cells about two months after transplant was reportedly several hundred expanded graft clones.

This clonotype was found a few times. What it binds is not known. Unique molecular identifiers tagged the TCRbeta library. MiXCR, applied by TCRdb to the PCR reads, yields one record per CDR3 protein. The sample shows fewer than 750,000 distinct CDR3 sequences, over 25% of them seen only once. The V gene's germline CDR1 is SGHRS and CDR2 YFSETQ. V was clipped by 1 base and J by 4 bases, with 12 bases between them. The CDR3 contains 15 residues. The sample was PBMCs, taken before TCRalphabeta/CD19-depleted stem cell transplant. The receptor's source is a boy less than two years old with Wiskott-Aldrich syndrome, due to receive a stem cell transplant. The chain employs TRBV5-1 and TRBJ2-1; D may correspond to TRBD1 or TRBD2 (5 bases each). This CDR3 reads CASSLRQGPYNEQFF. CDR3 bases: TGCGCCAGCAGCTTGAGGCAGGGACCATACAATGAGCAGTTCTTC.